This T cell receptor beta chain was observed in a study of OX40 agonist ivuxolimab in advanced cancers. Study context: A male proportion of approximately 80% was recorded, with mean age about 60 years and range about 20 to 79.

Autoimmune disease history or systemic immunosuppression barred patients. At baseline, cycle 4 day 1, and cycle 7 day 1, blood was sampled. The sample holds a few counts of this clone. The method was immunoSEQ multiplex PCR; TCRdb's version includes in-frame clones alone and lacks a portion of them. The table lists just under 55,000 clones, 80% of them singletons, with under 4.5% in the top ten. Germline loops: CDR1 MDHEN, CDR2 SYDVKM. The CDR3 length is 14 residues. V lost 7 bases and J lost 5, with 14 bases in between. This rearrangement joins TRBV28 to TRBJ2-2; maybe TRBD1 (6 bases). Material: CD4+ or CD8+ T cells sorted from blood, obtained in a trial of the OX40 agonist ivuxolimab. This sequence originates from an adult with an advanced solid tumor such as melanoma, head and neck, liver or kidney cancer. Here the CDR3 reads CASKDGGSTGELFF. The CDR3 DNA reads TGTGCCAGCAAAGATGGGGGCTCAACCGGGGAGCTGTTTTTT.